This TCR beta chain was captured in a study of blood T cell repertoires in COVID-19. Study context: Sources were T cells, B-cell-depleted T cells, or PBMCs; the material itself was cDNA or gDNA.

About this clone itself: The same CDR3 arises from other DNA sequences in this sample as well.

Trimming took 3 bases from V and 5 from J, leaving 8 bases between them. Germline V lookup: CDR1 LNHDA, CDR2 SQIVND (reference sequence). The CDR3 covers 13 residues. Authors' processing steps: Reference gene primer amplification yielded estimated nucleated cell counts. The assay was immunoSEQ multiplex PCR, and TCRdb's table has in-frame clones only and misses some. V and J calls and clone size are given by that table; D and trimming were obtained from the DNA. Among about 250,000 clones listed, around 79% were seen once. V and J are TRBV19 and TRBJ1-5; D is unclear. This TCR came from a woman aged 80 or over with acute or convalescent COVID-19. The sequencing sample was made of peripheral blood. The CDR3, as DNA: TGTGCCAGTAGTATTTTGGGCGATCAGCCCCAGCATTTT. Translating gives CASSILGDQPQHF.